This T cell receptor (beta chain) was documented in a study of cytomegalovirus exposure and HLA in healthy donors. Study-wide findings and caveats: Cytomegalovirus association was listed for 164 TCR beta chains. A reported reduction in N-insertions relative to the roughly 700-donor mean was seen in an Asian-associated ancestry cluster in a later analysis. For most TCR beta V segments, an earlier analysis put the productive rate at about 90% or about 30% of the time.

V was pared by 6 bases and J by 6 bases, with 5 bases of the junction left unmatched. Germline CDR1 MDHEN, CDR2 SYDVKM. CDR3 length equals 13 residues. On this clone: Its matching antigen is unknown.

With 60 Vbeta and 13 Jbeta primers, the PCR was carried out. Methods used by the authors: In a later analysis, about 9.9 million of some 80 million unique beta chains occurred in at least two donors. Profiled with immunoSEQ multiplex PCR; TCRdb holds only in-frame clones, not every one. V and J calls and clone size are given by that table; D and trimming were obtained from the DNA. The sample contains 95,000 to 100,000 clones, about 80% of which appear only once. Sequencing was performed on PBMCs. The gene calls are TRBV28 and TRBJ1-5; 7 bases align to TRBD1. The origin of this receptor is a woman aged 60-75 years in good health and CMV-seronegative. CDR3 nucleotide sequence: TGTGCCAGCAGACCAGACAGGGCTCAGCCCCAGCATTTT. It translates to CASRPDRAQPQHF.